A selection of T cell receptor beta chains follows, all from one sample in a study of blood T cell repertoires in COVID-19. Assay used: immunoSEQ multiplex PCR; TCRdb lists only in-frame clones, some missing. Here the sample spans under 200,000 clones, around 84% being singletons. Sequenced: peripheral blood. All receptors derive from a man aged 30 to 45 with active or convalescent COVID-19. CDR3s include the opening cysteine and the closing phenylalanine or tryptophan. Fields, in order: clone size, D gene, J gene, V gene, CDR3 DNA, CDR3 protein. D genes are given only for firm matches. Clone size is stated in some rows and not others, as once, few, many or a class when expanded.

clone size: .
D gene: TRBD2
J gene: TRBJ2-1
V gene: TRBV6-5
CDR3 DNA: TGTGCCAGCAGTTACTCGGCTAGCGGGGCTTACAATGAGCAGTTCTTC
CDR3 protein: CASSYSASGAYNEQFF

clone size: .
D gene: .
J gene: TRBJ1-5
V gene: TRBV25-1
CDR3 DNA: TGTGCCAGCAGTGAAATAGGAGGGAACGGGCAGCCCCAGCATTTT
CDR3 protein: CASSEIGGNGQPQHF

clone size: .
D gene: TRBD2
J gene: TRBJ2-3
V gene: TRBV5-1
CDR3 DNA: TGCGCCAGCAGCTTGGGGGCCGGGGGGGACACAGATACGCAGTATTTT
CDR3 protein: CASSLGAGGDTDTQYF

clone size: .
D gene: TRBD1
J gene: TRBJ2-1
V gene: TRBV5-1
CDR3 DNA: TGCGCCAGCAGCTTAACCCCGGGACAGGGCCAGTTCTTC
CDR3 protein: CASSLTPGQGQFF

clone size: .
D gene: .
J gene: TRBJ1-1
V gene: TRBV18
CDR3 DNA: TGTGCCAGCTCACAAGAGGGAGAAGCTTTCTTT
CDR3 protein: CASSQEGEAFF

clone size: .
D gene: TRBD2
J gene: TRBJ2-7
V gene: TRBV24-1
CDR3 DNA: TGTGCCACCAGTGCCCGGGGGGTTAACTACGAGCAGTACTTC
CDR3 protein: CATSARGVNYEQYF

clone size: .
D gene: TRBD1
J gene: TRBJ1-6
V gene: TRBV28
CDR3 DNA: TGTGCCAGCTCGACAGGGGGGAATTCACCCCTCCACTTT
CDR3 protein: CASSTGGNSPLHF

clone size: .
D gene: TRBD1
J gene: TRBJ2-1
V gene: TRBV4-1
CDR3 DNA: TGCGCCAGCTCCTGGGACAGGGAGGTAGACAATGAGCAGTTCTTC
CDR3 protein: CASSWDREVDNEQFF

clone size: .
D gene: .
J gene: TRBJ1-5
V gene: TRBV18
CDR3 DNA: TGTGCCAGCTCAAATAAGCAGGGCAATCAGCCCCAGCATTTT
CDR3 protein: CASSNKQGNQPQHF

clone size: .
D gene: TRBD2
J gene: TRBJ2-6
V gene: TRBV7-2
CDR3 DNA: TGTGCCAGCAGCCCATCGACTAGCGGGGGGTTAGGGGCCAACGTCCTGACTTTC
CDR3 protein: CASSPSTSGGLGANVLTF

clone size: .
D gene: TRBD1
J gene: TRBJ1-1
V gene: TRBV4-1
CDR3 DNA: TGCGCCAGCAGCCCTGGGACAGGGGGCCGTCGGGAAGCTTTCTTT
CDR3 protein: CASSPGTGGRREAFF

clone size: .
D gene: TRBD1
J gene: TRBJ1-4
V gene: TRBV6-5
CDR3 DNA: TGTGCCAGCAGTCCACAGACAGGGGGCCGGGAAAAACTGTTTTTT
CDR3 protein: CASSPQTGGREKLFF

clone size: .
D gene: TRBD2
J gene: TRBJ2-2
V gene: TRBV11-2
CDR3 DNA: TGTGCCAGCAGCTTCCCCAAGTCGACTAGCTTCTCCACCGGGGAGCTGTTTTTT
CDR3 protein: CASSFPKSTSFSTGELFF

clone size: .
D gene: TRBD2
J gene: TRBJ2-5
V gene: TRBV18
CDR3 DNA: TGTGCCAGCTCACCAGTTGGGACTAGCGGGTGGGCGGCTGAAGAGACCCAGTACTTC
CDR3 protein: CASSPVGTSGWAAEETQYF

clone size: .
D gene: .
J gene: TRBJ1-2
V gene: TRBV3-1/TRBV3-2
CDR3 DNA: TGTGCCAGCAGCCACCCCGGTAGGGAGAGTGGCTATGGCTACACCTTC
CDR3 protein: CASSHPGRESGYGYTF

clone size: .
D gene: TRBD1
J gene: TRBJ2-5
V gene: TRBV5-1
CDR3 DNA: TGCGCCAGCAGCTCGGGACAGAAAGAGACCCAGTACTTC
CDR3 protein: CASSSGQKETQYF

clone size: .
D gene: .
J gene: TRBJ1-1
V gene: TRBV18
CDR3 DNA: TGTGCCAGCTCACCAGTGGGAGGGACTGAAGCTTTCTTT
CDR3 protein: CASSPVGGTEAFF

clone size: .
D gene: .
J gene: TRBJ1-2
V gene: TRBV27
CDR3 DNA: TGTGCCAGCAGGAAAATAGGGGGATCGGATCTCTACACCTTC
CDR3 protein: CASRKIGGSDLYTF

clone size: few
D gene: TRBD1
J gene: TRBJ2-7
V gene: TRBV5-3
CDR3 DNA: TGTGCCAGAAGCAGAACGGGACAGGTCCCCTACGAGCAGTACTTC
CDR3 protein: CARSRTGQVPYEQYF

clone size: .
D gene: TRBD1
J gene: TRBJ1-5
V gene: TRBV9
CDR3 DNA: TGTGCCAGCAGCGTAGAGGGACAGCGAGATCAGCCCCAGCATTTT
CDR3 protein: CASSVEGQRDQPQHF

clone size: .
D gene: TRBD1
J gene: TRBJ1-1
V gene: TRBV6-5
CDR3 DNA: TGTGCCAGCAATGTGGACAGGGGCGGTGGTGAAGCTTTCTTT
CDR3 protein: CASNVDRGGGEAFF

clone size: .
D gene: .
J gene: TRBJ2-1
V gene: TRBV13
CDR3 DNA: TGTGCCAGCAGCCCCCCGGGAAATGAGCAGTTCTTC
CDR3 protein: CASSPPGNEQFF

clone size: .
D gene: .
J gene: TRBJ1-5
V gene: TRBV29-1
CDR3 DNA: TGCAGCGTGTTAGCAGACGGGGGTCAGCCCCAGCATTTT
CDR3 protein: CSVLADGGQPQHF

clone size: .
D gene: .
J gene: TRBJ1-1
V gene: TRBV5-8
CDR3 DNA: TGTGCCAGCAAACGACAGCTGAACACTGAAGCTTTCTTT
CDR3 protein: CASKRQLNTEAFF

clone size: .
D gene: .
J gene: TRBJ1-2
V gene: TRBV29-1
CDR3 DNA: TGCAGCGACAATGATGGCTACACCTTC
CDR3 protein: CSDNDGYTF

clone size: .
D gene: TRBD1
J gene: TRBJ2-7
V gene: TRBV30
CDR3 DNA: TGTGCCTGGACCCCCCCGGGACAGGGGGTCTACGAGCAGTACTTC
CDR3 protein: CAWTPPGQGVYEQYF

clone size: .
D gene: .
J gene: TRBJ2-7
V gene: TRBV5-1
CDR3 DNA: TGCGCCAGCAGCGGGGTCGGCGGGACTTACGAGCAGTACTTC
CDR3 protein: CASSGVGGTYEQYF

clone size: .
D gene: .
J gene: TRBJ1-5
V gene: TRBV27
CDR3 DNA: TGTGCCAGCAGTTTTCATCACCACAGTCTGGGGCTAACTCCCTATAGCAATCAGCCCCAGCATTTT
CDR3 protein: CASSFHHHSLGLTPYSNQPQHF

clone size: .
D gene: .
J gene: TRBJ1-5
V gene: TRBV12-3/TRBV12-4
CDR3 DNA: TGTGCCAGCATGGGCGGGGCTTATCAGCCCCAGCATTTT
CDR3 protein: CASMGGAYQPQHF

clone size: .
D gene: TRBD1
J gene: TRBJ2-1
V gene: TRBV19
CDR3 DNA: TGTGCCAGTAGTCCGGGGGACAGGGGGAATGAGCAGTTCTTC
CDR3 protein: CASSPGDRGNEQFF

clone size: .
D gene: TRBD2
J gene: TRBJ2-1
V gene: TRBV3-1/TRBV3-2
CDR3 DNA: TGTGCCAGCAGCGTCGCGGGGGGGAACCACAATGAGCAGTTCTTC
CDR3 protein: CASSVAGGNHNEQFF

clone size: .
D gene: .
J gene: TRBJ2-7
V gene: TRBV4-3
CDR3 DNA: TGCGCCAGCAGCCACGGTAACGAGCAGTACTTC
CDR3 protein: CASSHGNEQYF

clone size: .
D gene: .
J gene: TRBJ2-2
V gene: TRBV4-1
CDR3 DNA: TGCGCCCGCAGGGGGGGCGGGGAGCTGTTTTTT
CDR3 protein: CARRGGGELFF

clone size: .
D gene: TRBD1
J gene: TRBJ2-1
V gene: TRBV29-1
CDR3 DNA: TGCAGCGTCGAGACAGGGTCCTACAATGAGCAGTTCTTC
CDR3 protein: CSVETGSYNEQFF

clone size: .
D gene: TRBD1
J gene: TRBJ2-5
V gene: TRBV27
CDR3 DNA: TGTGCCAGCAGCGCAGGGGGCGTAGAGACCCAGTACTTC
CDR3 protein: CASSAGGVETQYF

clone size: .
D gene: TRBD1
J gene: TRBJ1-5
V gene: TRBV6-5
CDR3 DNA: TGTGCCAGCAGGGATCCGGGACAGGGGGGTCAGCCCCAGCATTTT
CDR3 protein: CASRDPGQGGQPQHF

clone size: .
D gene: .
J gene: TRBJ1-5
V gene: TRBV19
CDR3 DNA: TGTGCCAGCTCCGGGGGACCCAGCGGCAATCAGCCCCAGCATTTT
CDR3 protein: CASSGGPSGNQPQHF

clone size: .
D gene: TRBD1
J gene: TRBJ2-1
V gene: TRBV28
CDR3 DNA: TGTGCCAGCAGGGTGACAGGGGGAAACGGGTTCTTC
CDR3 protein: CASRVTGGNGFF

clone size: .
D gene: TRBD1
J gene: TRBJ1-5
V gene: TRBV5-5
CDR3 DNA: TGTGCCAGCAGCTTGGCGGACAGGGGAGTAGGCAATCAGCCCCAGCATTTT
CDR3 protein: CASSLADRGVGNQPQHF

clone size: .
D gene: .
J gene: TRBJ2-5
V gene: TRBV18
CDR3 DNA: TGTGCCAGCTCACCAATGTCCGGGAGACAAGAGACCCAGTACTTC
CDR3 protein: CASSPMSGRQETQYF

clone size: .
D gene: .
J gene: TRBJ1-4
V gene: TRBV25-1
CDR3 DNA: TGTGCCAGCAGTGATCTTAACCCGGGACACCATCCCAATGAAAAACTGTTTTTT
CDR3 protein: CASSDLNPGHHPNEKLFF

clone size: .
D gene: .
J gene: TRBJ2-5
V gene: TRBV7-9
CDR3 DNA: TGTGCCAGCAGCTTTGTGCCCGGGGGGCCGGAGGAAGAGACCCAGTACTTC
CDR3 protein: CASSFVPGGPEEETQYF

clone size: .
D gene: .
J gene: TRBJ1-4
V gene: TRBV27
CDR3 DNA: TGTGCCAGCAGTTCAACACCACCGACAACTAATGAAAAACTGTTTTTT
CDR3 protein: CASSSTPPTTNEKLFF

clone size: .
D gene: TRBD2
J gene: TRBJ2-3
V gene: TRBV28
CDR3 DNA: TGTGCCAGCAGTTTACCTCAGGGACCAGAGGCTAGCGGGTGGCCTCGGGATACGCAGTATTTT
CDR3 protein: CASSLPQGPEASGWPRDTQYF

clone size: .
D gene: .
J gene: TRBJ1-1
V gene: TRBV5-5
CDR3 DNA: TGTGCCAGCAGGTCTCCCGGGACACAGAACACTGAAGCTTTCTTT
CDR3 protein: CASRSPGTQNTEAFF

clone size: .
D gene: .
J gene: TRBJ2-1
V gene: TRBV15
CDR3 DNA: TGTGCCACCAGCAGATACCCCGGGACAAGCGTTCGGGGGCAGTTCTTC
CDR3 protein: CATSRYPGTSVRGQFF

clone size: .
D gene: .
J gene: TRBJ2-1
V gene: TRBV6-5
CDR3 DNA: TGTGCCAGCAGCCCCCGGGACACTTACAATGAGCAGTTCTTC
CDR3 protein: CASSPRDTYNEQFF

clone size: .
D gene: TRBD2
J gene: TRBJ2-1
V gene: TRBV10-1
CDR3 DNA: TGCGCCAGCAGTGGGGGGGGCTACAATGAGCAGTTCTTC
CDR3 protein: CASSGGGYNEQFF

clone size: .
D gene: TRBD2
J gene: TRBJ2-2
V gene: TRBV24-1
CDR3 DNA: TGTGCCACCAGTGATTTGGCGGGAGCCAACACCGGGGAGCTGTTTTTT
CDR3 protein: CATSDLAGANTGELFF

clone size: .
D gene: .
J gene: TRBJ2-5
V gene: TRBV10-3
CDR3 DNA: TGTGCCATCAGCTATGCAGGGCCCGGAGAGACCCAGTACTTC
CDR3 protein: CAISYAGPGETQYF

clone size: .
D gene: .
J gene: TRBJ1-5
V gene: TRBV6-1
CDR3 DNA: TGTGCCAGCAGTGCCACAGGGCCGTATAGCAATCAGCCCCAGCATTTT
CDR3 protein: CASSATGPYSNQPQHF

clone size: .
D gene: .
J gene: TRBJ1-1
V gene: TRBV10-3
CDR3 DNA: TGTGCCATCAGTGCCTCGAGGAGGGACACTGAAGCTTTCTTT
CDR3 protein: CAISASRRDTEAFF